The 10 T cell receptor beta chains reported below all come from one sample, sequenced in a study of cytomegalovirus exposure and HLA in healthy donors. The PCR used 60 Vbeta and 13 Jbeta primers. Sequenced by immunoSEQ multiplex PCR; TCRdb stores in-frame clones only, minus some. The sample records roughly 150,000 clones, around 75% being singletons. Source material: PBMCs. All receptors come from a man younger than 30 in good health and CMV-seronegative.

V usage is TRBV6-1 and J usage is TRBJ2-3; TRBD1 agrees at 11 bases. This CDR3 has 16 amino acids. Germline V gene sequence: CDR1 MNHNS, CDR2 SASEGT. J was trimmed by 4 bases and V by 2 bases; bases with no gene match: 5. CDR3 in DNA: TGTGCCAGCAGTGAACATGGGACAGGGGGTGCAGATACGCAGTATTTT. Amino acid sequence: CASSEHGTGGADTQYF.

V usage is TRBV18 and J usage is TRBJ2-7, with D possibly matching TRBD2 (6 bases). CDR1 is KGHSH, CDR2 LQKENI, per germline. V was cut by 4 bases and J by 3 bases, with 13 bases left in between. This CDR3 is built from 14 residues. CDR3 region: CASSQTGASYEQYF. The DNA of the CDR3 is TGTGCCAGCTCACAAACGGGAGCGAGCTACGAGCAGTACTTC.

This chain links TRBV4-3 with TRBJ1-2; the D is unclear. V was pared by 0 bases and J by 5 bases, with 19 bases between. CDR1 and CDR2 (germline): LGHNA, YSLEER. The CDR3 contains 17 residues. CDR3 DNA: TGCGCCAGCAGCCAAGATCGAGGGCGGGGAGCTGGGTATGGCTACACCTTC. Its translation is CASSQDRGRGAGYGYTF.

The chain employs TRBV19 and TRBJ2-7; 14 positions match TRBD2. There are 15 residues in the CDR3. Germline V CDR1 and CDR2: LNHDA, SQIVND (reference sequence). V shed 3 bases, J shed 4 bases, and the junction held 2 bases outside the gene matches. CDR3 nucleotides: TGTGCCAGTAGTATGGGGACTAGCGGGAGTTACGAGCAGTACTTC. It yields the protein CASSMGTSGSYEQYF.

CDR3 sequence: CASSLGATGLTYNEQFF. The CDR3 coding sequence is TGCGCCAGCAGCTTGGGGGCAACGGGACTTACCTACAATGAGCAGTTCTTC. The V call is TRBV5-1, the J call TRBJ2-1; possibly TRBD2 for D (6 bases). V gave up 0 bases and J gave up 2 bases, with 15 bases separating them. Germline lookup yields CDR1 SGHRS and CDR2 YFSETQ. CDR3 size: 17 residues.

This clone was seen more than once but under ten times. The chain links TRBV1 to TRBJ2-5; TRBD2 was called by the table and not checked on the DNA. TRBV1 corresponds to a pseudogene. The CDR3 runs to 10 residues. CDR3 sequence reads: CTSSHKTQYF. The CDR3 nucleotides read TGCACCAGCAGCCATAAGACCCAGTACTTC.

CDR3 bases: TGTGCCAGCAGCCGGCGGGGGCGGGACAATCAGCCCCAGCATTTT. It translates to CASSRRGRDNQPQHF. The chain uses TRBV6-6 and TRBJ1-5; tentative D call: TRBD1 (6 bases). Germline V CDR1 and CDR2: MNHNY, SVGAGI (reference sequence). V was clipped by 6 bases and J by 3 bases, with 15 bases between them. The CDR3 is 15 amino acids.

This clone was picked up a small number of times. The chain uses TRBV14 and TRBJ1-1, with D possibly matching TRBD1 (6 bases). Germline lookup yields CDR1 SGHDN and CDR2 FVKESK. The CDR3 runs 15 residues. Trimming took 2 bases from V and 5 from J, leaving 15 bases between them. Here the CDR3 DNA reads TGTGCCAGCAGCCAACAAGCCAGGGGTGGGACTGAAGCTTTCTTT. Translating it yields CASSQQARGGTEAFF.

This clone has a handful of counts. CDR3 nucleotide sequence: TGTGCCAGCAGCTTGGAGGGGGTGACAGGGCAAGAGACCCAGTACTTC. It encodes CASSLEGVTGQETQYF. This chain joins TRBV5-4 and TRBJ2-5; 7 nucleotides agree with TRBD1. Trimming removed 0 bases from V and 2 bases from J; junction bases left unmatched: 7. The germline gives CDR1 SGHNT, CDR2 YYREEE (reference sequence). The CDR3 covers 16 residues.

The chain combines TRBV6-1 with TRBJ1-5, with D unclear. Trimming cost V 2 bases and J 0 bases, with 8 bases left between them. The CDR3 is 15 amino acids. The V gene's germline CDR1 is MNHNS and CDR2 SASEGT. CDR3 amino acids: CASSESSYSNQPQHF. CDR3 bases: TGTGCCAGCAGTGAAAGTAGTTATAGCAATCAGCCCCAGCATTTT.